Sequencing of this T cell receptor beta chain was carried out in a study of PD-1 blockade in classical Hodgkin lymphoma. Regarding the study as a whole: Newly diagnosed patients were reported to start with lower TCR diversity than healthy donors. Patients newly diagnosed and complete responders had comparable baseline diversity.

All patients experienced relapse after autologous stem cell transplantation, and brentuximab vedotin exposure was variable. Patients showed best responses of complete response, partial response or progressive disease. TCRdb's copy holds only in-frame clones and misses some; the assay was immunoSEQ multiplex PCR. The table shows around 65,000 clones, with approximately 88% occurring only once. With respect to this clone: The antigen is not known.

This TCR was recovered from a human donor with classical Hodgkin lymphoma. The input for sequencing was peripheral blood mononuclear cells (PBMCs), taken at baseline.

For the CDR3, the DNA is TGTGCCAGTAGTATAGCGGGGGCGACGAACACTGAAGCTTTCTTT. This encodes CASSIAGATNTEAFF. This chain uses TRBV19 with TRBJ1-1; TRBD1 might be the D (6 bases). The CDR3 is 15 amino acids. V was trimmed by 1 base and J by 1 base, leaving 10 bases between them. The germline gives CDR1 LNHDA, CDR2 SQIVND (reference sequence).